Listed below are T cell receptor beta chains from one sample, sequenced in a study of shared clonotypes between healthy human individuals. Generated by immunoSEQ multiplex PCR, the TCRdb table keeps only in-frame clones and is missing some. The data show under 2.5 million clones, 85% to 95% seen once. Sequencing input: naive CD4+ T cells from PBMCs. These TCRs come from a man in his late teens or twenties in good health. Some clones in this sample may be carry-over from other donors' samples. Both conserved end residues are part of each CDR3. The D gene is left open where the match is weak. Size is omitted from some rows. Given values are once, few, many or a class for expanded clones.

clone_size	v_call	j_call	d_call	cdr3_nt	cdr3_aa
-	TRBV4-1	TRBJ2-5	-	TGCGCCAGCAGCCTTACATACCAAGAGACCCAGTACTTC	CASSLTYQETQYF
-	TRBV7-9	TRBJ2-7	TRBD2	TGTGCCAGCAGCAGGCGGACTAGCGGGAGCTCCTACGAGCAGTACTTC	CASSRRTSGSSYEQYF
-	TRBV5-4	TRBJ1-2	-	TGTGCCAGCAGCCCCCAGCAGGGAAAGGATGGCTACACCTTC	CASSPQQGKDGYTF
-	TRBV6-1	TRBJ2-1	-	TGTGCCAGCAGAGAAGACAGAAACTCCTACAATGAGCAGTTCTTC	CASREDRNSYNEQFF
-	TRBV6-1	TRBJ2-6	TRBD1	TGTGCCGGAACAGGGGCGTATGGGGCCAACGTCCTGACTTTC	CAGTGAYGANVLTF
-	TRBV29-1	TRBJ1-1	-	TGCGGCGTTCAGGCGAGGGGGACCATGAACACTGAAGCTTTCTTT	CGVQARGTMNTEAFF
-	TRBV4-1	TRBJ1-5	-	TGCGCCAGCAGCCAAACCTTTGGGGCTCTTCAGCCCCAGCATTTT	CASSQTFGALQPQHF
-	TRBV18	TRBJ2-7	-	TGTGCCAGCTCACCTGGACACCCCCTCGGCGAGCAGTACTTC	CASSPGHPLGEQYF
-	TRBV5-8	TRBJ1-2	-	TGTGCCAGCAGCTTGCGGAGGGAGGGTGGCTACACCTTC	CASSLRREGGYTF
-	TRBV12-5	TRBJ2-1	TRBD2	TGTGCTAGTGGTTTGGGGACTAGCGGATACAATGAGCAGTTCTTC	CASGLGTSGYNEQFF
-	TRBV7-2	TRBJ2-1	-	TGTGCCAGCAGCTTAGCGTCTGCTGGGAATGAGCAGTTCTTC	CASSLASAGNEQFF
-	TRBV27	TRBJ2-3	-	TGTGCCAGCAGTTCTCTTAGCGGAAGTAGTCCAGATACGCAGTATTTT	CASSSLSGSSPDTQYF
-	TRBV2	TRBJ2-7	TRBD2	TGTGCCAGCAGTGACGAACTAGCGGGGTACGAGCAGTACTTC	CASSDELAGYEQYF
-	TRBV28	TRBJ1-1	-	TGTGCCAGCTACCCCCCCCAATGGACGGATGAAGCTTTCTTT	CASYPPQWTDEAFF
-	TRBV4-1	TRBJ2-2	-	TGCGCCAGCAGCCAAATCCCTAGGGGGTTGGTTAACGGGGAGCTGTTTTTT	CASSQIPRGLVNGELFF
-	TRBV6-6	TRBJ1-4	-	TGTGCCAGCAGCACCTCAGTTTCAACTAATGAAAAACTGTTTTTT	CASSTSVSTNEKLFF
-	TRBV7-9	TRBJ2-2	-	TGTGCCAGCAGCCCTCCCGCGCGAGGACGCGCCGGGGAGCTGTTTTTT	CASSPPARGRAGELFF
once	TRBV7-3	TRBJ2-1	TRBD1	TGTGCCAGCAGCTTAACTGGGACAGCATACAATGAGCAGTTCTTC	CASSLTGTAYNEQFF
-	TRBV27	TRBJ1-1	-	TGTGCCAGCAGTTTATCCCGGCGGCAGGTGACTGAAGCTTTCTTT	CASSLSRRQVTEAFF
-	TRBV7-8	TRBJ1-3	-	TGTGCCAGCAGCGCCTCAGGGGCCCCGATTATCTCTGGAAACACCATATATTTT	CASSASGAPIISGNTIYF
few	TRBV18	TRBJ1-1	-	TGTGCCACGTCAGGTGTGAACACTGAAGCTTTCTTT	CATSGVNTEAFF
-	TRBV7-2	TRBJ1-5	TRBD1	TGTGCCAGCAGCTTAGCACAGGGGCTGGGTCAGCCCCAGCATTTT	CASSLAQGLGQPQHF
-	TRBV6-6	TRBJ1-5	-	TGTGCCAGCAGTCCCCTTGTGGGACTAAGCCAGCCCCAGCATTTT	CASSPLVGLSQPQHF
few	TRBV7-9	TRBJ1-2	-	TGTGCCAGCAGCTATGGCTATGGCTACACCTTC	CASSYGYGYTF
once	TRBV2	TRBJ2-3	-	TGTGCCAGCAGTCCAGTGACAGATACGCAGTATTTT	CASSPVTDTQYF
-	TRBV10-3	TRBJ2-1	-	TGTGCCATCAGTGCAGGGACAAACCAGTTCTTC	CAISAGTNQFF
-	TRBV7-3	TRBJ2-2	-	TGTGCCAGCAGCTTTGGCCAGGGGCGGGGCACCGGGGAGCTGTTTTTT	CASSFGQGRGTGELFF